This T cell receptor (beta chain) was sequenced during a study of shared clonotypes between healthy human individuals. As for the study in general: The study used three CD4 naive, three CD4 memory, two CD8 naive and one CD8 memory plate per donor.

This table comes from immunoSEQ multiplex PCR, and its TCRdb copy is limited to in-frame clones, with some not included. The repertoire holds more than 2 million clones, with around 95% as singletons. Overall study results and limits: Only blood underwent sampling, and tissue repertoires likely differ.

Concerning this clone itself: The antigen remains undetermined.

CDR3 size: 17 residues. V lost 2 bases to trimming and J lost 6 bases, with 21 bases between them. Per the germline V gene, CDR1 is MNHEY and CDR2 is SMNVEV (reference sequence). It was CD45RO-negative cells, positively selected for CCR7, that made up naive CD8 cells, with terminally differentiated effector memory CD45RA+ cells excluded. The receptor comes from a man between 18 and 29 years old in good health. Some clones in this sample may be carry-over from other donors' samples. The V and J genes are TRBV27 and TRBJ2-3, with D perhaps TRBD1 (6 bases). The sample comprised naive CD8+ T cells from PBMCs. The CDR3 reads CASSLPTGPQGPDTQYF. The CDR3 bases are TGTGCCAGCAGTTTACCGACCGGTCCCCAGGGGCCGGATACGCAGTATTTT.